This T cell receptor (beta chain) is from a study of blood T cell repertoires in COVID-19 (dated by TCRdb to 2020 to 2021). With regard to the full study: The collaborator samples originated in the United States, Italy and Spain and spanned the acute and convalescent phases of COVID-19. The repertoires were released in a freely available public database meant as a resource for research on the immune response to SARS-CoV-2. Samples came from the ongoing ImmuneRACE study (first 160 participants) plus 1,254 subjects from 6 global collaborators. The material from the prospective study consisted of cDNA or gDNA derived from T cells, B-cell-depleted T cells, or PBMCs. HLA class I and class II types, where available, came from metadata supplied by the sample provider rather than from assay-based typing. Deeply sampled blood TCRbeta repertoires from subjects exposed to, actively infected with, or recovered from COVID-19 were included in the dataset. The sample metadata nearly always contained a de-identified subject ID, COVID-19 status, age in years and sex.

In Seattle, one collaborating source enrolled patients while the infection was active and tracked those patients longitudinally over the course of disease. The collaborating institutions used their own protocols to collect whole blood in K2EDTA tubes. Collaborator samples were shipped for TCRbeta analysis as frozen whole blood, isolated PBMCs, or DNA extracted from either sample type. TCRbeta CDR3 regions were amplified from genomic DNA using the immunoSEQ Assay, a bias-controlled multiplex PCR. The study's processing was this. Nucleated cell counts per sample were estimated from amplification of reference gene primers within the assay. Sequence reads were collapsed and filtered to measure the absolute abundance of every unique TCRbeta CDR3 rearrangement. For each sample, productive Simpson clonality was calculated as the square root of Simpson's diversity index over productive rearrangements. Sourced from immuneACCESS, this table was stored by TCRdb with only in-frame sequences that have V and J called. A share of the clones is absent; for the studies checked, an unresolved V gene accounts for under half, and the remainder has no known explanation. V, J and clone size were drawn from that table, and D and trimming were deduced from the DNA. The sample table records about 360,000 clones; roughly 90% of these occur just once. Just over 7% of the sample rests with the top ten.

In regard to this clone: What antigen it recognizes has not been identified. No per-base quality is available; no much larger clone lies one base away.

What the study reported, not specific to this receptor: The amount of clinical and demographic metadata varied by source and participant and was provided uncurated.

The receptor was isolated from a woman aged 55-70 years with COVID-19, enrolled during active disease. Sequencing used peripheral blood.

The CDR3 in this case is CASSHRRTVVKETQYF. The bases read TGTGCCAGCAGCCACCGAAGGACAGTTGTGAAAGAGACCCAGTACTTC. Recombination connected TRBV7-9 to TRBJ2-5; the D gene is perhaps TRBD1, on 6 matching bases. The CDR3, from cysteine to phenylalanine, totals 16 residues. The only DNA kept is the CDR3, 48 bases in frame from the first base. CDR1 and CDR2 were assigned from the germline V gene (reference sequence) as SEHNR and FQNEAQ. V was cut back by 5 bases and J by 3 bases, leaving a gap of 19 bases between them.